This TCR beta chain was profiled in a study of T cell clonality in common variable immunodeficiency. The study, taken as a whole, reports: Fewer TCRbeta clones were shared among CVID subjects than controls. TCRbeta clonality was increased in CVID versus healthy controls.

The germline CDR1 and CDR2 sequences are MNHEY and SVGEGT. This CDR3 contains 12 residues. There are many counts of this clone. Its antigen is unknown. The observed sequence ends 3 residues before the CDR3 terminus, with the missing tail filled in from the germline J gene. Equal genomic DNA amounts from CVID and control samples were sequenced. Produced via immunoSEQ multiplex PCR; TCRdb's table is partial and in-frame only. This sample comprises 30,000 to 40,000 clones, none seen once only. The sequence was collected from a person aged 18-69 years in good health. The gene calls are TRBV6-2 or TRBV6-3 and TRBJ1-1; D uncertain. Sample: peripheral blood mononuclear cells. CDR3 region: CASSYSARSAFF. The CDR3 bases that were read are TGTGCCAGCAGTTACTCAGCACGTTCA.